The present T cell receptor beta chain was sequenced within a study of Graves' ophthalmopathy and Graves' hyperthyroidism. CDR3 regions of TCR beta were amplified from RNA transcripts. Amplification began with first-round RT-PCR using HTBI primers, then second-round multiplex PCR was performed. TCRdb reanalysed the multiplex PCR reads using MiXCR and keeps one entry per CDR3 protein. Here the sample spans about 550,000 distinct CDR3 sequences, 35% to 40% being singletons. The CDR3 totals 16 residues. Germline V gene lookup returns CDR1 MGHRA and CDR2 YSYEKL. This clonotype showed up just a few times. Germline is not matched at one junction end, which may reflect a read error.

The TCR comes from an adult man with Graves' hyperthyroidism. The sequenced material came from peripheral blood or thyroid tissue (not recorded which). The chain employs TRBV4-1 and TRBJ1-6; tentative D call: TRBD1 (6 bases). DNA of the CDR3: TGTGCCAGCAGCCAAGTCGGTAGGGGGGCAGGTTCACCCCTCCACTTT. Its translation is CASSQVGRGAGSPLHF.